These 21 T cell receptor beta chains came from one sample sequenced in a study of cytomegalovirus exposure and HLA in healthy donors. The PCR had 60 Vbeta and 13 Jbeta primers. TCRdb's copy holds only in-frame clones and misses some; the assay was immunoSEQ multiplex PCR. Here the sample spans about 200,000 clones, 82% being singletons. The sample taken for sequencing was PBMCs. These receptors all come from a woman aged 40 to 50 in good health and CMV-seronegative.

The chain uses TRBV19 and TRBJ2-1, with a weak D call TRBD1 (7 bases). The CDR3 covers 14 residues. V was clipped by 5 bases and J by 4 bases, with 12 bases between them. CDR1 is LNHDA, CDR2 SQIVND, per germline (reference sequence). CDR3 bases: TGTGCCAGTAGTGTACAGGGGACTTACAATGAGCAGTTCTTC. It specifies CASSVQGTYNEQFF.

The V and J genes are TRBV5-4 and TRBJ2-7, with 11 bases aligning to TRBD2. Germline V gene sequence: CDR1 SGHNT, CDR2 YYREEE (reference sequence). V was pared by 3 bases and J by 4 bases, with 6 bases of the junction left unmatched. The length of the CDR3 is 15 residues. This chain's CDR3 is CASSSGTSGVYEQYF. Written as DNA, the CDR3 is TGTGCCAGCAGCTCGGGGACTAGCGGAGTTTACGAGCAGTACTTC. The full variable domain, in which reference TRBV5-4 and TRBJ2-7 provide the parts outside the CDR3, is ETGVTQSPTHLIKTRGQQVTLRCSSQSGHNTVSWYQQALGQGPQFIFQYYREEENGRGNFPPRFSGLQFPNYSSELNVNALELDDSALYLCASSSGTSGVYEQYFGPGTRLTVT.

The chain combines TRBV7-3 with TRBJ1-5, with D hard to call. Germline V gene sequence: CDR1 SGHTA, CDR2 FQGTGA. V lost 4 bases and J lost 6, with 28 bases in between. CDR3 size: 19 residues. CDR3 amino acids: CASSSSFEGSPFQAQPQHF. CDR3 bases: TGTGCCAGCAGCTCCTCCTTTGAGGGCAGCCCATTTCAGGCTCAGCCCCAGCATTTT. Full variable domain (rest looked up from reference TRBV7-3 and TRBJ1-5): GAGVSQTPSNKVTEKGKYVELRCDPISGHTALYWYRQSLGQGPEFLIYFQGTGAADDSGLPNDRFFAVRPEGSVSTLKIQRTERGDSAVYLCASSSSFEGSPFQAQPQHFGDGTRLSIL.

This clone has a handful of counts. The chain links TRBV30 to TRBJ2-2, with 7 bases matching TRBD2. V dropped 3 bases and J dropped 6; count of bases not matched to a gene: 16. This CDR3 has 17 residues. Germline V gives CDR1 GTSNPN, CDR2 SVGIG (reference sequence). CDR3 sequence reads: CAWSPGVSGKGPGELFF. CDR3 nucleotide sequence: TGTGCCTGGAGCCCGGGGGTCAGCGGGAAGGGTCCCGGGGAGCTGTTTTTT.

This chain connects TRBV4-1 to TRBJ2-7; a possible D gene is TRBD2 (6 bases). Germline V gene data show CDR1 as MGHRA and CDR2 as YSYEKL. V was trimmed by 4 bases and J by 0 bases, leaving 13 bases between them. This CDR3 is 15 amino acids long. The CDR3 is CASSPTAGPSYEQYF. The CDR3 DNA reads as TGCGCCAGCAGCCCGACAGCGGGCCCCTCCTACGAGCAGTACTTC.

The V call is TRBV30, the J call TRBJ2-3; 12 nucleotides agree with TRBD2. V was clipped by 2 bases and J by 5 bases; unmatched bases: 8. This CDR3 region has 16 residues. Germline V CDR1 and CDR2: GTSNPN, SVGIG (reference sequence). Here the CDR3 DNA reads TGTGCCTGGAGTCCCGGACTAGCGGGGACAGGAGATACGCAGTATTTT. The encoded protein is CAWSPGLAGTGDTQYF. Supplemented by reference TRBV30 and TRBJ2-3, the full variable domain reads SQTIHQWPATLVQPVGSPLSLECTVEGTSNPNLYWYRQAAGRGLQLLFYSVGIGQISSEVPQNLSASRPQDRQFILSSKKLLLSDSGFYLCAWSPGLAGTGDTQYFGPGTRLTVL.

The rearrangement links TRBV28 to TRBJ1-1; D remains unclear. Germline-derived CDR1 and CDR2 are MDHEN and SYDVKM. CDR3 length: 14 residues. V lost 8 bases to trimming and J lost 6 bases, with 19 bases between them. CDR3 loop: CASPPPELGPEAFF. DNA of the CDR3: TGTGCCAGCCCCCCCCCGGAGTTAGGCCCTGAAGCTTTCTTT.

V is TRBV15 and J is TRBJ2-4, with TRBD1 matching over 9 bases. The length of the CDR3 is 17 residues. CDR1 LNHNV and CDR2 YYDKDF come from the germline V gene (reference sequence). Trimming cost V 3 bases and J 6 bases; bases outside gene matches: 12. CDR3 sequence reads: CATSRGMTRTGVNIQYF. Written as DNA, the CDR3 is TGTGCCACCAGCAGGGGAATGACGAGGACAGGGGTAAACATTCAGTACTTC.

This chain links TRBV5-1 with TRBJ1-2; D not certain. The CDR3 is 12 amino acids. The V gene's germline CDR1 is SGHRS and CDR2 YFSETQ. Trimming stripped 5 bases from V and 4 bases from J, with 9 bases between. Here the CDR3 DNA reads TGCGCCAGCAGGGCAGAAACCTATGGCTACACCTTC. This translates into CASRAETYGYTF.

The chain combines TRBV9 with TRBJ1-2, with D possibly being TRBD1 (6 bases). CDR3 length equals 16 residues. Deletions cut 4 bases from V and 5 bases from J, with 21 bases between. Germline V gene data show CDR1 as SGDLS and CDR2 as YYNGEE. CDR3 region: CASSPRSGDTGYGYTF. CDR3 in DNA: TGTGCCAGCAGCCCCCGTAGCGGGGACACGGGTTATGGCTACACCTTC.

This clone was seen once. This chain links TRBV7-2 with TRBJ2-7, with TRBD2 as a possible D gene (6 bases). Germline V gene sequence: CDR1 SGHTA, CDR2 FQGNSA. V was shortened by 1 base and J by 2 bases, with 9 bases between the two germline ends. The CDR3 spans 14 residues. CDR3 protein: CASSLGGGTYEQYF. CDR3 DNA: TGTGCCAGCAGCTTAGGGGGCGGGACCTACGAGCAGTACTTC.

The table lists this clone with a count of one. The gene calls are TRBV5-6 and TRBJ2-3, with 11 positions matching TRBD2. Germline V CDR1 and CDR2: SGHDT, YYEEEE. The length of the CDR3 is 17 residues. Losses at the gene ends were 0 bases for V and 2 bases for J; bases not matched to a gene: 5. CDR3 DNA sequence: TGTGCCAGCAGCTTGGCCGGGACTAGCGGAGCCACAGATACGCAGTATTTT. Protein product: CASSLAGTSGATDTQYF. Combining the CDR3 with reference TRBV5-6 and TRBJ2-3 gives the whole variable domain DAGVTQSPTHLIKTRGQQVTLRCSPKSGHDTVSWYQQALGQGPQFIFQYYEEEERQRGNFPDRFSGHQFPNYSSELNVNALLLGDSALYLCASSLAGTSGATDTQYFGPGTRLTVL.

This rearrangement joins TRBV19 to TRBJ1-5, with D uncertain. This CDR3 region has 14 residues. Germline assignment: CDR1 LNHDA and CDR2 SQIVND (reference sequence). V was shortened by 4 bases and J by 0 bases, with 7 bases between the two germline ends. CDR3 loop: CASSRGNSNQPQHF. The CDR3 nucleotides are TGTGCCAGTAGTAGAGGGAATAGCAATCAGCCCCAGCATTTT.

The rearrangement joins TRBV19 to TRBJ2-7; 9 nucleotides align to TRBD1. The CDR3 has 13 residues. Germline trimming cut 5 bases from V and 5 bases from J; bases unmatched to any gene: 4. Germline assignment: CDR1 LNHDA and CDR2 SQIVND (reference sequence). The CDR3: CASSPGDRDEQYF. The CDR3 DNA is TGTGCCAGTAGTCCGGGGGACAGGGACGAGCAGTACTTC.

This clone was counted a few times. The gene calls are TRBV11-2 and TRBJ2-7; D not resolved. This CDR3 is 12 amino acids long. Germline assignment: CDR1 SGHAT and CDR2 FQNNGV. V was clipped by 0 bases and J by 6 bases, with 6 bases between them. CDR3 loop: CASSLDSLEQYF. CDR3 in DNA: TGTGCCAGCAGCTTAGATAGTCTCGAGCAGTACTTC. The whole variable domain, filled in from reference TRBV11-2 and TRBJ2-7, reads EAGVAQSPRYKIIEKRQSVAFWCNPISGHATLYWYQQILGQGPKLLIQFQNNGVVDDSQLPKDRFSAERLKGVDSTLKIQPAKLEDSAVYLCASSLDSLEQYFGPGTRLTVT.

This chain links TRBV27 with TRBJ2-5; tentative D call: TRBD2 (6 bases). The CDR3 spans 17 residues. V shed 3 bases and J shed 1 base, with 18 bases lying between them. Looked up from germline, CDR1 is MNHEY and CDR2 is SMNVEV (reference sequence). The CDR3 here is CASSFLSRGGPQETQYF. In DNA, the CDR3 is TGTGCCAGCAGTTTTCTTTCGCGGGGAGGTCCCCAAGAGACCCAGTACTTC.

V usage is TRBV5-1 and J usage is TRBJ2-1; no clear D gene. V was clipped by 0 bases and J by 10 bases, with 11 bases between them. Germline V gene lookup returns CDR1 SGHRS and CDR2 YFSETQ. The CDR3 has 13 residues. CDR3 region: CASSLVIFGEQFF. The CDR3 DNA is TGCGCCAGCAGCTTGGTCATTTTCGGGGAGCAGTTCTTC.

This chain uses TRBV5-6 with TRBJ1-2, with a weak D call TRBD1 (5 bases). This CDR3 contains 14 residues. CDR1 is SGHDT, CDR2 YYEEEE, per germline. Between the trimmed V and J ends, which lost 1 base and 7 bases, there was a span of 14 bases. The CDR3 loop is CASSLSGRRGGYTF. The CDR3 DNA reads as TGTGCCAGCAGCTTGTCAGGCCGGAGGGGTGGCTACACCTTC.

About this clone itself: An end of the junction does not agree with germline; a read error may underlie this. CDR3 protein: CASSLRGSNQPRHF. CDR3 nucleotide sequence: TGTGCCAGCAGTTTGCGGGGTAGCAATCAGCCCCGGCATTTT. The rearrangement links TRBV27 to TRBJ1-5, with D unclear. The CDR3 has 14 residues. In germline, CDR1 is MNHEY, CDR2 SMNVEV (reference sequence).

The rearrangement uses TRBV27 and TRBJ2-7; D may be TRBD1 (5 bases). CDR3 length: 14 residues. Germline assignment: CDR1 MNHEY and CDR2 SMNVEV (reference sequence). V lost 6 bases and J lost 1, with 13 bases in between. The CDR3 DNA reads TGTGCCAGCAGCCCGGCGGCAGGGTCCTACGAGCAGTACTTC. This encodes CASSPAAGSYEQYF.

The chain carries TRBV9 and TRBJ1-1; 9 bases line up with TRBD1. The CDR3 spans 16 residues. V lost 3 bases and J lost 0; bases outside the gene matches: 6. The germline CDR1 and CDR2 sequences are SGDLS and YYNGEE. CDR3 in amino acids: CASSEPRDRVNTEAFF. CDR3 nucleotides: TGTGCCAGCAGCGAGCCCCGGGACAGGGTGAACACTGAAGCTTTCTTT.